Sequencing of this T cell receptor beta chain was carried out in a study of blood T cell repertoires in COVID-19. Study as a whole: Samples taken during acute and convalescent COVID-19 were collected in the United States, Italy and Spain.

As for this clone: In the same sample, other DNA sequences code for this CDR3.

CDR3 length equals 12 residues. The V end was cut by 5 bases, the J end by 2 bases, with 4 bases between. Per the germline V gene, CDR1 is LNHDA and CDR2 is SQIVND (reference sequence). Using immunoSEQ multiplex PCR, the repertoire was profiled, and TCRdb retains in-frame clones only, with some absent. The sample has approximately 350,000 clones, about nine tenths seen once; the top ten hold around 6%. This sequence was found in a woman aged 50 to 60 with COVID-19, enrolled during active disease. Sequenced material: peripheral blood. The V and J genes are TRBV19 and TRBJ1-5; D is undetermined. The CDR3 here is CASSRGNQPQHF. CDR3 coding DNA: TGTGCCAGTAGTCGGGGCAATCAGCCCCAGCATTTT.